Listed here are 27 T cell receptor beta chains from one sample, sequenced in a study of cytomegalovirus exposure and HLA in healthy donors. The PCR ran on 60 Vbeta and 13 Jbeta primers. The repertoire was sequenced with immunoSEQ multiplex PCR; TCRdb's copy has only in-frame clones and lacks some. The sample includes roughly 160,000 clones, approximately 80% of them seen just once. Material for sequencing was PBMCs. The receptors derive from a woman aged 50 to 60 in good health and CMV-seronegative.

V and J are TRBV25-1 and TRBJ1-2; 8 nucleotides line up with TRBD1. With 0 bases clipped from V and 8 bases from J, the junction kept 5 bases outside the gene matches. CDR3 length: 14 amino acids. CDR1 and CDR2 (germline): MGHDK, SYGVNS. The CDR3 DNA is TGTGCCAGCAGTGAATATCCGACAGGGGACGGCTACACCTTC. It encodes CASSEYPTGDGYTF.

The chain couples TRBV5-4 to TRBJ2-3; D is unclear. Germline V lookup: CDR1 SGHNT, CDR2 YYREEE (reference sequence). There are 13 residues in the CDR3. Trimming took off 2 bases at V and 5 bases at J, with 9 bases between the two ends. Written as DNA, the CDR3 is TGTGCCAGCAGCTTCGTCGGCGGAGATACGCAGTATTTT. It encodes CASSFVGGDTQYF.

The V call is TRBV27, the J call TRBJ2-2; TRBD1 matches 7 bases. With 9 bases clipped from V and 2 bases from J, the junction kept 12 bases outside the gene matches. Per the germline V gene, CDR1 is MNHEY and CDR2 is SMNVEV (reference sequence). The CDR3 is made up of 16 amino acids. CDR3: CASTDREKHNTGELFF. The DNA for the CDR3 is TGTGCCAGTACAGACAGGGAAAAACATAACACCGGGGAGCTGTTTTTT.

Worth noting for this clone: The sample holds other DNA sequences that translate to the same CDR3. The genes are TRBV6-1 and TRBJ1-1, with 7 bases that match TRBD1. V lost 3 bases and J lost 4; bases outside the gene matches: 5. The CDR3 length is 14 residues. Germline CDR1 is MNHNS and CDR2 is SASEGT. The DNA of the CDR3 is TGTGCCAGCAGTGACATGACAGGGCTCACTGAAGCTTTCTTT. Its translation is CASSDMTGLTEAFF.

This clone turned up a few times. The V call is TRBV29-1, the J call TRBJ2-7; tentative D call: TRBD1 (5 bases). This CDR3 has 11 residues. V lost 4 bases, J lost 4 bases, and 8 bases lay in between. Per the germline V gene, CDR1 is SQVTM and CDR2 is ANQGSEA. The chain's CDR3 is CSVAQGYEQYF. CDR3 nucleotide sequence: TGCAGCGTTGCTCAGGGATACGAGCAGTACTTC.

The chain has TRBV10-3 and TRBJ1-1; D perhaps matches TRBD1 (5 bases). The CDR3 contains 15 residues. CDR1 is ENHRY, CDR2 SYGVKD, per germline. The V end lost 11 bases, the J end lost 0 bases, and 19 bases lay between the germline ends. The CDR3 spells CAVTTQGNMNTEAFF. CDR3 DNA: TGTGCCGTTACAACCCAGGGAAACATGAACACTGAAGCTTTCTTT.

This rearrangement joins TRBV27 to TRBJ1-6, with D possibly matching TRBD1 (5 bases). The CDR3 length is 14 residues. Trimming stripped 5 bases from V and 6 bases from J, with 11 bases between. The germline CDR1 and CDR2 sequences are MNHEY and SMNVEV (reference sequence). CDR3 amino acids: CASSKTTVNSPLHF. Written as DNA, the CDR3 is TGTGCCAGCAGTAAGACGACAGTTAATTCACCCCTCCACTTT.

The chain carries TRBV7-2 and TRBJ1-1, with D unresolved. Looked up from germline, CDR1 is SGHTA and CDR2 is FQGNSA. The CDR3 runs 14 residues. V dropped 2 bases and J dropped 6 bases, with 13 bases sitting between them. The CDR3 is CASSLYPGTSEAFF. In nucleotides, the CDR3 is TGTGCCAGCAGCTTATATCCAGGAACCTCTGAAGCTTTCTTT.

The genes are TRBV30 and TRBJ1-1; no clear D gene. CDR1 is GTSNPN, CDR2 SVGIG, per germline (reference sequence). Between the trimmed V and J ends, which lost 1 base and 2 bases, there was a span of 14 bases. The CDR3 consists of 15 residues. This CDR3 is CAWSGLGSRNTEAFF. The DNA of the CDR3 is TGTGCCTGGAGTGGGCTGGGCAGCAGAAACACTGAAGCTTTCTTT.

A single count supports this clone. The V gene is TRBV19, the J gene TRBJ2-5, with a possible D match to TRBD2 (6 bases). The length of the CDR3 is 13 residues. Trimming stripped 4 bases from V and 4 bases from J, with 10 bases between. CDR1 and CDR2 (germline): LNHDA, SQIVND (reference sequence). In DNA, the CDR3 is TGTGCCAGTAGTAGACTAGTCGGAGAGACCCAGTACTTC. Protein: CASSRLVGETQYF.

J is TRBJ2-5 and V is TRBV7-2; 13 nucleotides align to TRBD2. CDR1 and CDR2 (germline): SGHTA, FQGNSA. The CDR3 runs 16 residues. Trimming took 2 bases from V and 6 from J; bases not matched to a gene: 6. CDR3 in DNA: TGTGCCAGCAGCTTACCCACTAGCGGGGGGGCACAGACCCAGTACTTC. This translates into CASSLPTSGGAQTQYF.

The sample holds one count of this clone. The J gene is TRBJ2-6, the V gene TRBV7-8; D not certain. V lost 4 bases and J lost 3, with 4 bases in between. The CDR3 extends over 13 amino acids. The V gene's germline CDR1 is SGHVS and CDR2 FQNEAQ. The CDR3 spells CASSSRGANVLTF. The CDR3 region has the DNA TGTGCCAGCAGCTCCCGTGGGGCCAACGTCCTGACTTTC.

The gene calls are TRBV6-1 and TRBJ2-1; 8 bases are shared with TRBD1. This CDR3 has 14 residues. V trimming: 5 bases; J trimming: 10 bases; junction bases outside the gene matches: 10. Germline assignment: CDR1 MNHNS and CDR2 SASEGT. The CDR3 is CASSWDRITTEQFF. The CDR3 DNA sequence: TGTGCCAGCAGTTGGGACAGGATTACAACCGAGCAGTTCTTC.

The chain joins TRBV6-1 to TRBJ1-2; no clear D gene. The CDR3 extends over 13 amino acids. V shed 6 bases and J shed 2 bases, with 10 bases lying between them. Germline CDR1 MNHNS, CDR2 SASEGT. CDR3 bases: TGTGCCAGCAGAGCCACAGTCAACTATGGCTACACCTTC. This sequence encodes CASRATVNYGYTF.

The V gene is TRBV15, the J gene TRBJ2-7, with TRBD1 as a possible D gene (6 bases). The V gene lost 4 bases and the J gene lost 3 bases, with 13 bases spanning the gap. The germline V gene has CDR1 LNHNV and CDR2 YYDKDF (reference sequence). The CDR3 is 14 residues long. The CDR3 DNA is TGTGCCACCAGCAACTCTGGACAGAGCTACGAGCAGTACTTC. Its protein is CATSNSGQSYEQYF.

V usage is TRBV7-2 and J usage is TRBJ2-7; D perhaps matches TRBD2 (7 bases). Germline V gene data show CDR1 as SGHTA and CDR2 as FQGNSA. Trimming pared 8 bases from V and 2 bases from J, leaving 13 bases between. This CDR3 contains 13 residues. In DNA form, the CDR3 reads TGTGCCAGCTCACGGGGGGCCGCCTACGAGCAGTACTTC. Translating it yields CASSRGAAYEQYF.

This chain uses TRBV5-1 with TRBJ2-5; maybe TRBD2 (6 bases). The CDR3 sequence is 14 residues long. The germline gives CDR1 SGHRS, CDR2 YFSETQ. Trimming removed 0 bases at V and 9 bases at J, with 15 bases between. CDR3 residues: CASSLEAGHMAQYF. The CDR3 DNA is TGCGCCAGCAGCTTGGAGGCGGGGCACATGGCCCAGTACTTC. Filled out from reference TRBV5-1 and TRBJ2-5, the complete variable domain reads KAGVTQTPRYLIKTRGQQVTLSCSPISGHRSVSWYQQTPGQGLQFLFEYFSETQRNKGNFPGRFSGRQFSNSRSEMNVSTLELGDSALYLCASSLEAGHMAQYFGPGTRLLVL.

The chain is built from TRBV28 and TRBJ2-1; 9 bases map to TRBD1. The CDR3 contains 16 residues. The V and J ends lost 1 base and 2 bases, in that order; junction bases with no gene match: 3. Germline V gene sequence: CDR1 MDHEN, CDR2 SYDVKM. As DNA, the CDR3 is TGTGCCAGCAGTTTATCCGGACAGGGGACCTACAATGAGCAGTTCTTC. This translates into CASSLSGQGTYNEQFF.

This clone was picked up a small number of times. The chain carries TRBV5-4 and TRBJ1-1; TRBD1 might be the D (5 bases). The germline V gene has CDR1 SGHNT and CDR2 YYREEE (reference sequence). V was cut by 4 bases and J by 4 bases, with 20 bases left in between. The CDR3 consists of 16 residues. The CDR3 DNA reads as TGTGCCAGCAGCGCAGGGCCCGGGGAGGATGGCACTGAAGCTTTCTTT. It specifies CASSAGPGEDGTEAFF.

The sample holds one count of this clone. CDR3 loop: CASSLAGQGRAYEQYF. The CDR3 nucleotides are TGTGCCAGCAGCTTGGCGGGACAGGGGAGGGCCTACGAGCAGTACTTC. The J gene is TRBJ2-7, the V gene TRBV5-6; 10 positions match TRBD1. This CDR3 is built from 16 residues. V lost 0 bases to trimming and J lost 2 bases; unmatched junction nucleotides: 5. The germline V gene encodes CDR1 SGHDT and CDR2 YYEEEE.

This sequence joins TRBV6-1 and TRBJ1-4, with D maybe TRBD1 (5 bases). Germline-derived CDR1 and CDR2 are MNHNS and SASEGT. V was clipped by 4 bases and J by 2 bases, with 8 bases between them. This CDR3 comprises 14 residues. Here the CDR3 reads CASSGTLTNEKLFF. The CDR3 coding sequence is TGTGCCAGCAGTGGGACATTGACTAATGAAAAACTGTTTTTT.

The chain carries TRBV11-2 and TRBJ2-1; D is possibly TRBD1 (5 bases). V gave up 8 bases and J gave up 4 bases, with 9 bases separating them. The CDR3 is made up of 12 amino acids. Germline assignment: CDR1 SGHAT and CDR2 FQNNGV. The CDR3 DNA reads as TGTGCCAGCGGAAGGGGTTACAATGAGCAGTTCTTC. Translating gives CASGRGYNEQFF.

This chain joins TRBV18 and TRBJ2-3; the D gene is possibly TRBD2 (5 bases). This CDR3 contains 13 residues. V lost 5 bases and J lost 0, with 6 bases in between. CDR1 is KGHSH, CDR2 LQKENI, per germline. CDR3 DNA sequence: TGTGCCAGCTCAGGGAGTAGCACAGATACGCAGTATTTT. Residues: CASSGSSTDTQYF.

This clone was seen only a few times. This chain joins TRBV5-8 and TRBJ1-5; 7 nucleotides agree with TRBD1. CDR1 SGHTS and CDR2 YDEGEE come from the germline V gene. J lost 2 bases, V lost 4 bases, and 6 bases had no gene match. This CDR3 has 15 residues. CDR3 DNA: TGTGCCAGCAGCCCGGGACAGCGTGGCAATCAGCCCCAGCATTTT. Encoded protein: CASSPGQRGNQPQHF.

This chain connects TRBV4-3 to TRBJ2-1; 9 bases line up with TRBD2. The length of the CDR3 is 16 residues. CDR1 and CDR2 from the germline V gene are LGHNA and YSLEER. The V and J ends lost 4 bases and 4 bases, in that order; junction bases with no gene match: 8. The CDR3 sequence: CASSPRGAGGYNEQFF. The DNA for the CDR3 is TGCGCCAGCAGCCCCCGAGGAGCGGGAGGTTACAATGAGCAGTTCTTC.

The genes are TRBV5-1 and TRBJ1-2; weak D call: TRBD1 (5 bases). Trimming left V 7 bases short and J 4 bases short, with 20 bases between. This CDR3 comprises 15 residues. Germline lookup yields CDR1 SGHRS and CDR2 YFSETQ. The CDR3 here is CASSDRAGQAYGYTF. The CDR3 DNA reads as TGCGCCAGCTCAGATCGGGCAGGGCAGGCCTATGGCTACACCTTC.

The V and J genes are TRBV6-4 and TRBJ2-1; 12 bases align to TRBD2. Germline CDR1 MRHNA, CDR2 SNTAGT. After removal of 5 bases from V and 1 base from J, the junction contained 3 bases not matched to a gene. The CDR3 spans 16 residues. The CDR3 loop is CASSLAGGLSYNEQFF. CDR3 nucleotides: TGTGCCAGCAGTCTAGCGGGAGGGCTTTCCTACAATGAGCAGTTCTTC.